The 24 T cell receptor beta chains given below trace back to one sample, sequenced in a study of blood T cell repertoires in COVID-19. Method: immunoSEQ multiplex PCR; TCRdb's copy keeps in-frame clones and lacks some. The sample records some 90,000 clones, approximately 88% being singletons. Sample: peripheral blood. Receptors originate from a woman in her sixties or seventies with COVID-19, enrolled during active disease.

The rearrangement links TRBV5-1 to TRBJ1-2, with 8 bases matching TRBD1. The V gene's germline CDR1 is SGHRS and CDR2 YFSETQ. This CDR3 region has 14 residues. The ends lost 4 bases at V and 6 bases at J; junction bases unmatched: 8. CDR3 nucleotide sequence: TGCGCCAGCAGCAGACAGGGGCCTGAGGATGGCTACACCTTC. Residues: CASSRQGPEDGYTF.

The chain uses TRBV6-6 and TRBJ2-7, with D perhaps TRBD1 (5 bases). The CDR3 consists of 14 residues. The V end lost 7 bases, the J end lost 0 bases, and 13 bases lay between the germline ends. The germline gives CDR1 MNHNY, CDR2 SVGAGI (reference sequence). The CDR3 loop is CASTDSQPSYEQYF. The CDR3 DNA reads TGTGCCAGCACCGACAGCCAACCCTCCTACGAGCAGTACTTC.

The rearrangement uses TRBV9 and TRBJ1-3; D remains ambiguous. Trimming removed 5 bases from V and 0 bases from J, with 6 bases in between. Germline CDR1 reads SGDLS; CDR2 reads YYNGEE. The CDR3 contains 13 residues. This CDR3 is CASSRDSGNTIYF. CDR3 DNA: TGTGCCAGCAGTAGAGACTCTGGAAACACCATATATTTT.

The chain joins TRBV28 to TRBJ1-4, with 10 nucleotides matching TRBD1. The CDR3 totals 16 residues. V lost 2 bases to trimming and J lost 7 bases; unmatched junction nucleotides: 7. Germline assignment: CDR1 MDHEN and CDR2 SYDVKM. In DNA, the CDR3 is TGTGCCAGCAGTTTAGCCGGACAGGGGGAGAGTGAAAAACTGTTTTTT. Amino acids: CASSLAGQGESEKLFF.

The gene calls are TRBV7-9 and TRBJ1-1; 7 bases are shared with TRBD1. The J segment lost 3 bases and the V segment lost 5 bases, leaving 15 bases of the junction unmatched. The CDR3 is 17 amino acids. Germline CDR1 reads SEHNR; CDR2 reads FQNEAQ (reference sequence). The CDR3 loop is CASSTGSWGQGDTEAFF. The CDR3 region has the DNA TGTGCCAGCAGCACAGGGTCGTGGGGCCAGGGGGACACTGAAGCTTTCTTT. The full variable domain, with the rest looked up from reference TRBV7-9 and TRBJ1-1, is DTGVSQNPRHKITKRGQNVTFRCDPISEHNRLYWYRQTLGQGPEFLTYFQNEAQLEKSRLLSDRFSAERPKGSFSTLEIQRTEQGDSAMYLCASSTGSWGQGDTEAFFGQGTRLTVV.

CDR3 bases: TGTGCCAGCAGCGTTGGGGAGGAAACCTACGAGCAGTACTTC. Translating it yields CASSVGEETYEQYF. The V call is TRBV9, the J call TRBJ2-7; TRBD2 is a possible D gene (6 bases). Germline V gene lookup returns CDR1 SGDLS and CDR2 YYNGEE. V was trimmed by 2 bases and J by 2 bases, leaving 11 bases between them. The CDR3 runs 14 residues. The whole variable domain, filled in from reference TRBV9 and TRBJ2-7, reads DSGVTQTPKHLITATGQRVTLRCSPRSGDLSVYWYQQSLDQGLQFLIQYYNGEERAKGNILERFSAQQFPDLHSELNLSSLELGDSALYFCASSVGEETYEQYFGPGTRLTVT.

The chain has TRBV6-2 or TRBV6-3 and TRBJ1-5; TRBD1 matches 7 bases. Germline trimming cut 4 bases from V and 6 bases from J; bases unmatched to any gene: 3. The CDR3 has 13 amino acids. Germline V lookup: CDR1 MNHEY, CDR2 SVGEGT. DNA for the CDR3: TGTGCCAGCAGTTTGACAGGGTCTCAGCCCCAGCATTTT. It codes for CASSLTGSQPQHF.

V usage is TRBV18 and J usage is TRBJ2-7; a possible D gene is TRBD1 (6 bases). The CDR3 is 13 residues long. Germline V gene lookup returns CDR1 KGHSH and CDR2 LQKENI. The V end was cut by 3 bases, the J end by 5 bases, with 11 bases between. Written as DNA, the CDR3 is TGTGCCAGCTCACCCAGGGACATCGACGAGCAGTACTTC. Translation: CASSPRDIDEQYF. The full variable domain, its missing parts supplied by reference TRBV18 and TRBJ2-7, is NAGVMQNPRHLVRRRGQEARLRCSPMKGHSHVYWYRQLPEEGLKFMVYLQKENIIDESGMPKERFSAEFPKEGPSILRIQQVVRGDSAAYFCASSPRDIDEQYFGPGTRLTVT.

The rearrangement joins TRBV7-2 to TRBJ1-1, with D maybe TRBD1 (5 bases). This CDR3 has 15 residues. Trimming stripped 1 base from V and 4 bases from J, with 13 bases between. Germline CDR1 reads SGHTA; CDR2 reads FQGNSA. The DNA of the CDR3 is TGTGCCAGCAGCTTAGTTAGGGGCCTGGGCACTGAAGCTTTCTTT. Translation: CASSLVRGLGTEAFF.

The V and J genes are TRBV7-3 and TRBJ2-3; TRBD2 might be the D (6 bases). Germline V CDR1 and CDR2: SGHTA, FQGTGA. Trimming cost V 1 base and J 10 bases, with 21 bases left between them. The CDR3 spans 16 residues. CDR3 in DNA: TGTGCCAGCAGCTTAAGTTCCGGAGGTAGCGGAGGATCGCAGTATTTT. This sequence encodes CASSLSSGGSGGSQYF.

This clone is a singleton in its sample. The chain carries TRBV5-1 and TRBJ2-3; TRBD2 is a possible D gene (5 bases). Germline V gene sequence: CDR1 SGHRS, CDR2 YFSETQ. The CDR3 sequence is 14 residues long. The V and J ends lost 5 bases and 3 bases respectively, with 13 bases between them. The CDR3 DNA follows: TGCGCCAGCAGGCCCGGGGATCGAACAGATACGCAGTATTTT. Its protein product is CASRPGDRTDTQYF.

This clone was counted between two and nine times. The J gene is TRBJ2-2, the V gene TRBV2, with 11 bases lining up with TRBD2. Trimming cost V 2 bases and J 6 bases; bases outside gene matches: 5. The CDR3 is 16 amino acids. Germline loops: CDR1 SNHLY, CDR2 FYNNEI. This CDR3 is CASSEPTSGGPGELFF. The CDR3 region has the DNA TGTGCCAGCAGTGAACCTACTAGCGGGGGCCCCGGGGAGCTGTTTTTT.

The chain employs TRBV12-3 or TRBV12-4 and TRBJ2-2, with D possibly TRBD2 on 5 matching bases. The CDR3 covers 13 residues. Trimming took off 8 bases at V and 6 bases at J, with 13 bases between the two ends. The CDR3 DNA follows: TGTGCCAGCTCGTTGGAGGTCCCCGGGGAGCTGTTTTTT. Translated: CASSLEVPGELFF.

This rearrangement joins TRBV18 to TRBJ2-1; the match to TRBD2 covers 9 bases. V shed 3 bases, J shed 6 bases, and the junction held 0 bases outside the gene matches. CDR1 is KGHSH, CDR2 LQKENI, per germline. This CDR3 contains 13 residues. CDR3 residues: CASSPGLANEQFF. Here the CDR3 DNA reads TGTGCCAGCTCACCGGGACTAGCCAATGAGCAGTTCTTC.

CDR3 coding DNA: TGTGCCAGCAGCTTAAGCCGCGGTAGCAATCAGCCCCAGCATTTT. Protein product: CASSLSRGSNQPQHF. The chain has TRBV7-9 and TRBJ1-5; D remains unclear. With 2 bases removed from V and 0 bases from J, the gap between germline ends came to 8 bases. Germline V gene sequence: CDR1 SEHNR, CDR2 FQNEAQ (reference sequence). The length of the CDR3 is 15 residues.

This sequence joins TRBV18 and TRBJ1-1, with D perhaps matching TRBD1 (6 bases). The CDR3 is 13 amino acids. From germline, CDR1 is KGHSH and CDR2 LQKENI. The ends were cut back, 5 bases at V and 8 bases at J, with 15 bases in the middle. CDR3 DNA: TGTGCCAGCTCAGAGGACAGTTATGGGGAAGCTTTCTTT. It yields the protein CASSEDSYGEAFF. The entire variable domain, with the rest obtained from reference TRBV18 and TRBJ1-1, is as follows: NAGVMQNPRHLVRRRGQEARLRCSPMKGHSHVYWYRQLPEEGLKFMVYLQKENIIDESGMPKERFSAEFPKEGPSILRIQQVVRGDSAAYFCASSEDSYGEAFFGQGTRLTVV.

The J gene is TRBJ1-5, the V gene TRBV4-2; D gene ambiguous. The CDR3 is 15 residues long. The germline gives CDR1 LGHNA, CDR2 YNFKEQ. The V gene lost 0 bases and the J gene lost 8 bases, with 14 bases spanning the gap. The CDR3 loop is CASSQDTAAGKPQHF. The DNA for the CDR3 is TGTGCCAGCAGCCAAGATACGGCGGCGGGTAAGCCCCAGCATTTT.

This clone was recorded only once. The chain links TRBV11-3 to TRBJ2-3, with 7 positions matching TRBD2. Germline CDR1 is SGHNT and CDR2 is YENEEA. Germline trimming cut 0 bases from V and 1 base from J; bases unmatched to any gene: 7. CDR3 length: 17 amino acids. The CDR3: CASSLDNSRGGTDTQYF. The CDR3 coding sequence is TGTGCCAGCAGCTTAGATAATAGCCGGGGGGGCACAGATACGCAGTATTTT.

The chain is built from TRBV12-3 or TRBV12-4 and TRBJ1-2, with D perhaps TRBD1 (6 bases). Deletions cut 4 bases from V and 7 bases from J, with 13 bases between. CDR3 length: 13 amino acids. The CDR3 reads CASSWRGAGGYTF. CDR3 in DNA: TGTGCCAGCAGTTGGCGGGGGGCGGGTGGCTACACCTTC.

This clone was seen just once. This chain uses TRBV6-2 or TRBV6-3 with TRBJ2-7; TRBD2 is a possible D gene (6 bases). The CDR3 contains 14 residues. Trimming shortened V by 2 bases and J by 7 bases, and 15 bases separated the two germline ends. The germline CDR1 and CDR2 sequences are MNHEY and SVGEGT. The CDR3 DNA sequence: TGTGCCAGCAGTTACGGGGGGTCGGTCTTGGAGCAGTACTTC. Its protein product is CASSYGGSVLEQYF.

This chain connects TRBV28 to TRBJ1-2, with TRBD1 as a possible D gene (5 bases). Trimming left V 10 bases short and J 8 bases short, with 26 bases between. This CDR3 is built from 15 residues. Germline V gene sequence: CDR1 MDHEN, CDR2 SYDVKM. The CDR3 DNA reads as TGTGCCACCCGAGAGGACACCAGCCTTCAAGAGGGCTACACCTTC. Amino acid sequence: CATREDTSLQEGYTF.

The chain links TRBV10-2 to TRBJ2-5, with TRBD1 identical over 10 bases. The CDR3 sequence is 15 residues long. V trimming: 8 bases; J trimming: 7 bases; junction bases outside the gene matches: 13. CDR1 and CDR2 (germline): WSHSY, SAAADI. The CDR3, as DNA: TGCGCCAGCGCGGGACAGGGGTTGGGAGTTTGGACCCAGTACTTC. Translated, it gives CASAGQGLGVWTQYF.

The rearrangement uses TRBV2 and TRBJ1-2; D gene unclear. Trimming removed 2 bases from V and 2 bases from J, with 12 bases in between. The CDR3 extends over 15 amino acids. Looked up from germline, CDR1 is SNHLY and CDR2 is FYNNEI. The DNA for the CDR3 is TGTGCCAGCAGTGAACCCCGTTCTGAGAACTATGGCTACACCTTC. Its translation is CASSEPRSENYGYTF.

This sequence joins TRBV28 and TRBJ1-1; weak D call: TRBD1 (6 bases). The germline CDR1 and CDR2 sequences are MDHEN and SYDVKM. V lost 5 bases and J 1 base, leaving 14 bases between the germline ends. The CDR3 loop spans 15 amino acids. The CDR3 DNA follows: TGTGCCAGCAGTGTACAGGGATCTTGGAACACTGAAGCTTTCTTT. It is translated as CASSVQGSWNTEAFF.